The next 3 T cell receptor beta chains were all read from a single sample in a study of Graves' ophthalmopathy and Graves' hyperthyroidism. The authors amplified TCR beta CDR3 regions from RNA transcripts. An opening RT-PCR round employed HTBI primers and preceded a second-round multiplex PCR. TCRdb reprocessed the multiplex PCR reads with MiXCR, giving one entry per CDR3 protein. The table includes around 520,000 distinct CDR3 sequences, about 40% detected once. Sequencing was carried out using peripheral blood or thyroid tissue (not recorded which). These receptors came from an adult man with Graves' hyperthyroidism.

This clonotype was detected many times. The CDR3 coding sequence is TGTGCCAGCAGTGATGACAGGGAACAGCCGAGGGGTCAGCCCCAGCATTTT. Amino acid sequence: CASSDDREQPRGQPQHF. The chain couples TRBV2 to TRBJ1-5; 7 nucleotides match TRBD1. V shed 3 bases and J 6 bases; nucleotides not matched to a gene: 14. Per the germline V gene, CDR1 is SNHLY and CDR2 is FYNNEI. The CDR3 is 17 residues long.

This chain uses TRBV3-1 with TRBJ1-1; unclear D gene. Trimming removed 4 bases from V and 6 bases from J, with 15 bases in between. The CDR3 is 14 residues long. Germline V CDR1 and CDR2: LGHDT, YNNKEL (reference sequence). CDR3 DNA sequence: TGTGCCAGCAGCCGAGTAGCGGGGTGGGCTGAAGCTTTCTTT. Translating gives CASSRVAGWAEAFF. The variable domain in full, with the rest retrieved from reference TRBV3-1 and TRBJ1-1, is DTAVSQTPKYLVTQMGNDKSIKCEQNLGHDTMYWYKQDSKKFLKIMFSYNNKELIINETVPNRFSPKSPDKAHLNLHINSLELGDSAVYFCASSRVAGWAEAFFGQGTRLTVV.

This clonotype turned up a few times. V gene TRBV6-1 combines with J gene TRBJ1-3; D is undetermined. Trimming took 3 bases from V and 0 from J, leaving 9 bases between them. Germline V CDR1 and CDR2: MNHNS, SASEGT. This CDR3 contains 15 residues. The CDR3 DNA follows: TGTGCCAGCAGTGAGAGGTTGAGCTCTGGAAACACCATATATTTT. Translating it yields CASSERLSSGNTIYF.